This section outlines one TCR beta chain sequence together with its context. Its specificity is not known. The PCR made use of 60 Vbeta and 13 Jbeta primers. Generated by immunoSEQ multiplex PCR, the TCRdb table keeps only in-frame clones and is missing some. The profile shows hundreds of thousands of clones, about 87% of them singletons. The entry originates in a study of cytomegalovirus exposure and HLA in healthy donors. Findings and caveats of the study: It was reported that TCR beta sequences correctly inferred the HLA-A and HLA-B alleles for most subjects. Presence/absence analysis assumed near-uniform sequencing depth across donors. The authors listed over 150 TCR beta chains as cytomegalovirus-associated. Sequencing artifact likely explains a cluster of highly shared sequence variants.

V lost 5 bases and J 7 bases, leaving 14 bases between the germline ends. This CDR3 contains 14 residues. Germline V gives CDR1 MGHRA, CDR2 YSYEKL. Sequences were obtained from PBMCs. This TCR was sampled from a woman in her late teens or twenties in good health and CMV-seronegative. V gene TRBV4-1 combines with J gene TRBJ1-4, with D possibly TRBD1 on 6 matching bases. CDR3 region: CASSTQGSSEKLFF. The CDR3 DNA sequence: TGCGCCAGCAGCACTCAGGGGAGTAGTGAAAAACTGTTTTTT.